This TCR beta chain emerged from a study of T cell changes during pregnancy in multiple sclerosis. The CDR3 has 14 amino acids. Germline loops: CDR1 LNHNV, CDR2 YYDKDF (reference sequence). V shed 11 bases and J 6 bases; nucleotides not matched to a gene: 7. TCRdb's table, derived via immunoSEQ multiplex PCR, lists solely in-frame clones and lacks some. The data hold about 57,000 clones, with 89% observed a single time. The sequence came from a female donor with multiple sclerosis, enrolled in a pregnancy study. The J gene is TRBJ1-6, the V gene TRBV15; 10 bases agree with TRBD1. The material was peripheral blood, obtained after pregnancy. CDR3 protein: CASRDRGGNSPLHF. CDR3 coding DNA: TGTGCCTCCCGGGACAGGGGAGGTAATTCACCCCTCCACTTT.